This entry describes one T cell receptor beta chain. Antigen unknown. The PCR ran on 60 Vbeta and 13 Jbeta primers. The repertoire was sequenced with immunoSEQ multiplex PCR; TCRdb's copy has only in-frame clones and lacks some. The table lists some 200,000 clones, more than 75% of them singletons. The sample originates from a study of cytomegalovirus exposure and HLA in healthy donors. Study-wide points: In vitro assays verified that three CMV-associated chains recognized CMV antigens specifically.

V lost 3 bases to trimming and J lost 1 base, with 25 bases between them. Looked up from germline, CDR1 is MNHEY and CDR2 is SMNVEV (reference sequence). This CDR3 is built from 19 residues. This rearrangement joins TRBV27 to TRBJ2-7, with a tentative D call TRBD1 (7 bases). Sequencing was performed on PBMCs. The clonotype was recovered from a male donor in good health and CMV-seropositive. The CDR3 reads CASSFRGDGGLRESYEQYF. CDR3 DNA: TGTGCCAGCAGTTTCAGGGGGGACGGGGGCTTACGGGAGTCCTACGAGCAGTACTTC.